These 10 T cell receptor beta chains originate from one sample sequenced in a study of T cells in Graves' hyperthyroidism and ophthalmopathy. RNA transcripts gave rise to amplified TCR beta CDR3 regions. The HTBI primer set served for first-round RT-PCR of the TCR CDR3. TCRdb independently ran MiXCR on the multiplex PCR reads; one entry per CDR3 protein. In the table there are approximately 400,000 distinct CDR3 sequences, around 16% of which are singletons. Input material: blood. These receptors originate from a woman between 18 and 29 years old with Graves' hyperthyroidism.

Ten or more counts support this clonotype. Here the CDR3 DNA reads TGTGCCAGCAGTAGGACAGCGGGGCGGAGCACAGATACGCAGTATTTT. Protein sequence: CASSRTAGRSTDTQYF. The rearrangement links TRBV2 to TRBJ2-3, with a tentative D call TRBD2 (7 bases). The V and J ends lost 5 bases and 0 bases respectively, with 15 bases between them. Germline V gene lookup returns CDR1 SNHLY and CDR2 FYNNEI. The CDR3 loop spans 16 amino acids.

This clonotype occurred many times. The chain has TRBV5-1 and TRBJ2-7, with TRBD2 matching over 9 bases. V shed 0 bases and J 6 bases; nucleotides not matched to a gene: 4. The CDR3 length is 14 residues. Germline CDR1 reads SGHRS; CDR2 reads YFSETQ. The CDR3 coding sequence is TGCGCCAGCAGCTTGGGAGGTAGCGGGAGCGAGCAGTACTTC. Translating gives CASSLGGSGSEQYF.

This clonotype was seen a handful of times. CDR3 in DNA: TGTGCCAGCAGCCCCCCCGGGAATGAGCAGTTCTTC. This sequence encodes CASSPPGNEQFF. The rearrangement links TRBV5-6 to TRBJ2-1; D is ambiguous. Between the trimmed V and J ends, which lost 4 bases and 7 bases, there was a span of 9 bases. The V gene's germline CDR1 is SGHDT and CDR2 YYEEEE. This CDR3 spans 12 amino acids. Full variable domain (rest looked up from reference TRBV5-6 and TRBJ2-1): DAGVTQSPTHLIKTRGQQVTLRCSPKSGHDTVSWYQQALGQGPQFIFQYYEEEERQRGNFPDRFSGHQFPNYSSELNVNALLLGDSALYLCASSPPGNEQFFGPGTRLTVL.

This clonotype was seen a handful of times. The rearrangement links TRBV12-3 or TRBV12-4 to TRBJ2-3; no clear D gene. The CDR3 is 13 residues long. V was shortened by 2 bases and J by 2 bases, with 5 bases between the two germline ends. The DNA of the CDR3 is TGTGCCAGCAGTTTACTCCACACAGATACGCAGTATTTT. This sequence encodes CASSLLHTDTQYF.

The table lists this clonotype with a few counts. The rearrangement joins TRBV7-2 to TRBJ2-5, with 8 bases that match TRBD1. The CDR3 runs to 16 residues. Germline CDR1 SGHTA, CDR2 FQGNSA. V dropped 5 bases and J dropped 2; count of bases not matched to a gene: 10. CDR3: CASSVNPGQAQETQYF. For the CDR3, the DNA is TGTGCCAGCAGCGTCAATCCGGGACAGGCTCAAGAGACCCAGTACTTC.

The rearrangement links TRBV5-4 to TRBJ2-7, with 7 nucleotides matching TRBD2. The CDR3 sequence is 16 residues long. The ends lost 4 bases at V and 2 bases at J; junction bases unmatched: 12. Germline V gives CDR1 SGHNT, CDR2 YYREEE (reference sequence). CDR3 loop: CASSPSLAESAYEQYF. The CDR3 DNA is TGTGCCAGCAGCCCGAGTCTAGCGGAGTCCGCCTACGAGCAGTACTTC.

This clonotype was observed at least ten times. The chain couples TRBV18 to TRBJ1-2; D remains unclear. V was pared by 2 bases and J by 2 bases, with 9 bases between. This CDR3 is 14 amino acids long. Germline V lookup: CDR1 KGHSH, CDR2 LQKENI. The CDR3 nucleotides read TGTGCCAGCTCACCATCCGGGGTCAACTATGGCTACACCTTC. Its protein is CASSPSGVNYGYTF.

This clonotype was counted many times. This sequence joins TRBV4-1 and TRBJ1-3, with 7 bases fitting TRBD1. Germline CDR1 is MGHRA and CDR2 is YSYEKL. J was trimmed by 0 bases and V by 4 bases; bases with no gene match: 6. The CDR3 has 16 residues. CDR3: CASSLDRASSGNTIYF. In DNA form, the CDR3 reads TGCGCCAGCAGCCTCGACAGGGCAAGCTCTGGAAACACCATATATTTT.

This clonotype has just a few counts. This CDR3 reads CATSMRQVSDTQYF. Written as DNA, the CDR3 is TGTGCCACCAGCATGAGGCAGGTATCAGATACGCAGTATTTT. This chain joins TRBV15 and TRBJ2-3; no definite D call. The CDR3 has 14 residues. V lost 4 bases, J lost 4 bases, and 12 bases lay in between. Germline CDR1 and CDR2: LNHNV and YYDKDF (reference sequence).

Many counts were recorded for this clonotype. The J gene is TRBJ2-1, the V gene TRBV20-1; TRBD2 agrees at 7 bases. Per the germline V gene, CDR1 is DFQATT and CDR2 is SNEGSKA (reference sequence). J gave up 4 bases and V 0 bases, and 9 bases lay outside the gene matches. CDR3 length: 16 amino acids. The CDR3 DNA reads TGCAGTGCTAGAGATCGAGAGCGGGGAGATTACAATGAGCAGTTCTTC. Amino acids: CSARDRERGDYNEQFF.